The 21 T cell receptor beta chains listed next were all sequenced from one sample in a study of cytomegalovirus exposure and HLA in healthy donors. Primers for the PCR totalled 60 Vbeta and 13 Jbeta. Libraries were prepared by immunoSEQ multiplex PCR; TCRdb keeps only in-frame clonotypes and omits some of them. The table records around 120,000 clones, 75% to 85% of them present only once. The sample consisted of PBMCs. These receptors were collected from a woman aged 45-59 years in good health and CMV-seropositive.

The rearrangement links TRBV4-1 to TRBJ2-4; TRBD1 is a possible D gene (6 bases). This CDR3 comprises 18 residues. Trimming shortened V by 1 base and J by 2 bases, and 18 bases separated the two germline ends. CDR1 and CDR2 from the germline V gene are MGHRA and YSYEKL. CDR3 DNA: TGCGCCAGCAGCCAAGGTCCGGTCAGGGGAGTTTCCAAAAACATTCAGTACTTC. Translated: CASSQGPVRGVSKNIQYF.

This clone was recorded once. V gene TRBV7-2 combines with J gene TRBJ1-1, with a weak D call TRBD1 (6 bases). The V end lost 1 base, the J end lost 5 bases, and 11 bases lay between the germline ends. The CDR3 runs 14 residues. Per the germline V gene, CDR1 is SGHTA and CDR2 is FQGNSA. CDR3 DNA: TGTGCCAGCAGCTTAGTTGTAGGGGGTACTGAAGCTTTCTTT. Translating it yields CASSLVVGGTEAFF.

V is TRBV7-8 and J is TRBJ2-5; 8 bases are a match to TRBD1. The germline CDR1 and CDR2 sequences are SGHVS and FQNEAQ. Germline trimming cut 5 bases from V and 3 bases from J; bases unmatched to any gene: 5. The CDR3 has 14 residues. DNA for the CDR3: TGTGCCAGCAGCGGGACAGGAAACGAAGAGACCCAGTACTTC. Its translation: CASSGTGNEETQYF.

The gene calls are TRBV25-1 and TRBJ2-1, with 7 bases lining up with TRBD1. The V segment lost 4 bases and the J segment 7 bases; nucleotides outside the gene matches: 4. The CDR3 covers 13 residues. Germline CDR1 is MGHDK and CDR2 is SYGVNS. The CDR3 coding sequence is TGTGCCAGCAGTGGCCCGACAGGGAATGAGCAGTTCTTC. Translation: CASSGPTGNEQFF.

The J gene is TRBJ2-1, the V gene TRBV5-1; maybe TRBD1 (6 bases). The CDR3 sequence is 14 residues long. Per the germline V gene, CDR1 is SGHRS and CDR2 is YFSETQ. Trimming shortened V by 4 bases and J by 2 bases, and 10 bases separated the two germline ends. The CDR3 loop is CASSLQGPYNEQFF. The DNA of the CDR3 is TGCGCCAGCAGCCTACAGGGCCCCTACAATGAGCAGTTCTTC.

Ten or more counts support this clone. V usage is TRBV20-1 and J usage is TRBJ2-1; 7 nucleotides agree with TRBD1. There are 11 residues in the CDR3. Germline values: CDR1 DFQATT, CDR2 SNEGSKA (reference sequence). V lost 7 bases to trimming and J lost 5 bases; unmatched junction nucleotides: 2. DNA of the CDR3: TGCAGTGTACAGGGGAACAATGAGCAGTTCTTC. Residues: CSVQGNNEQFF.

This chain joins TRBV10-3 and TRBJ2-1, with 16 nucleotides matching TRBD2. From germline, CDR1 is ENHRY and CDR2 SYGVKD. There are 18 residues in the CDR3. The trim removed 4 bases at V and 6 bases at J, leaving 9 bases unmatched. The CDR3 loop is CAISGSGTSGGAPNEQFF. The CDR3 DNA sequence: TGTGCCATCAGTGGGTCCGGGACTAGCGGGGGGGCCCCCAATGAGCAGTTCTTC.

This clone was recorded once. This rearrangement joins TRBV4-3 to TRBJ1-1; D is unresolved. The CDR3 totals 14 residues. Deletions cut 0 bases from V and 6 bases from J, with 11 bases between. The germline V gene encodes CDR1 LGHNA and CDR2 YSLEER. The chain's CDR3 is CASSQDMGSAEAFF. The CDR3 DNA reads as TGCGCCAGCAGCCAAGATATGGGTAGCGCTGAAGCTTTCTTT.

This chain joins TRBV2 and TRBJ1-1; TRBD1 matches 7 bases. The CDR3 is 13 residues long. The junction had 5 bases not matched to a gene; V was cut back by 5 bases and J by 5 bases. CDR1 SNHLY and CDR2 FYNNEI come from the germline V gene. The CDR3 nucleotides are TGTGCCAGCAGTACAGGGGCGGGGACTGAAGCTTTCTTT. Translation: CASSTGAGTEAFF.

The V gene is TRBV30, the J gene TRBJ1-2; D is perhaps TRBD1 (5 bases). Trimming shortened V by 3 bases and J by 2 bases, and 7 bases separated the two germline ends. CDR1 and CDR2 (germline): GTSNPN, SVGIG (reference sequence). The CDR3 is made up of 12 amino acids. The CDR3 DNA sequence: TGTGCCTGGAGAGGGGTAAACTATGGCTACACCTTC. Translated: CAWRGVNYGYTF.

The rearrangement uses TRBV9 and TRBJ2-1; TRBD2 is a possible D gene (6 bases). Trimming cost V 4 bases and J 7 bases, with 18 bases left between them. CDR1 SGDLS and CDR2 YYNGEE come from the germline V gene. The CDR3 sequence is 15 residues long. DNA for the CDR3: TGTGCCAGCAGCTATGCCACTCTTCGGGGGAATGAGCAGTTCTTC. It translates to CASSYATLRGNEQFF.

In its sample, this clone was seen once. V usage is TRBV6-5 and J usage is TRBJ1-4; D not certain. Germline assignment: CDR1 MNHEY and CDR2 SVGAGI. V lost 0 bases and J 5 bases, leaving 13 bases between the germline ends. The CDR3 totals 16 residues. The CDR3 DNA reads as TGTGCCAGCAGTTACTCGTCGACACCCCAAAATGAAAAACTGTTTTTT. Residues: CASSYSSTPQNEKLFF.

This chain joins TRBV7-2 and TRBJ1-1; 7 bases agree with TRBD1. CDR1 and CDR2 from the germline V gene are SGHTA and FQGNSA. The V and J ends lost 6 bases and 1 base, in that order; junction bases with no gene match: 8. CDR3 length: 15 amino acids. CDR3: CASRSLRDRNTEAFF. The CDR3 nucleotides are TGTGCCAGCAGAAGCCTCCGGGACAGGAACACTGAAGCTTTCTTT.

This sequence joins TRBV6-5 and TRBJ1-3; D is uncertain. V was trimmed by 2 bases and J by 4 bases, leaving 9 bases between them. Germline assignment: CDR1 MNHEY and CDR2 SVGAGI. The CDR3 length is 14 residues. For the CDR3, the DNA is TGTGCCAGCAGTTACCGAACCGGGGGAAACACCATATATTTT. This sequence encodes CASSYRTGGNTIYF.

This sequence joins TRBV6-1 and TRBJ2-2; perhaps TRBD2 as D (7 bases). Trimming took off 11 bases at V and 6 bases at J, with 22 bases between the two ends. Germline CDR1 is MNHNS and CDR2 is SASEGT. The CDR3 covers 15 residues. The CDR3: CAAEAGEGSPGELFF. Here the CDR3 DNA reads TGTGCCGCAGAAGCAGGGGAGGGGAGCCCCGGGGAGCTGTTTTTT.

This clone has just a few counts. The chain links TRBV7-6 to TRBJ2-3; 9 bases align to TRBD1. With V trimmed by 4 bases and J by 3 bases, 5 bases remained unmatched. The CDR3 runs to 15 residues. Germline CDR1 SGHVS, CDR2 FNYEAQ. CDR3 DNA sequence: TGTGCCAGCAGCTCCCCGACAGGGGGGACAGATACGCAGTATTTT. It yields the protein CASSSPTGGTDTQYF.

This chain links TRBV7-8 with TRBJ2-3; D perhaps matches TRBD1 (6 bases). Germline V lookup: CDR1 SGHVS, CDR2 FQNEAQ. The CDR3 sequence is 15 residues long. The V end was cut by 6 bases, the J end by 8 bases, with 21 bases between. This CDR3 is CASRTQGDSLGTQYF. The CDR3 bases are TGTGCCAGCAGAACACAGGGTGACTCCTTGGGTACGCAGTATTTT.

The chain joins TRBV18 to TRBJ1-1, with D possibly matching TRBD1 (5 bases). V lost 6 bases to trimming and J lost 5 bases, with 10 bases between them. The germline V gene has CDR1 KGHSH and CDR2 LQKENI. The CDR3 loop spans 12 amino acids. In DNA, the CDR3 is TGTGCCAGCTCCGGTGGGGGGACTGAAGCTTTCTTT. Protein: CASSGGGTEAFF.

The CDR3 is CASSARENTDTQYF. The CDR3 bases are TGTGCCAGCAGTGCTAGGGAGAACACAGATACGCAGTATTTT. V gene TRBV2 combines with J gene TRBJ2-3; a possible D gene is TRBD2 (5 bases). The CDR3 extends over 14 amino acids. Trimming removed 4 bases from V and 2 bases from J, with 10 bases in between. The germline V gene has CDR1 SNHLY and CDR2 FYNNEI.

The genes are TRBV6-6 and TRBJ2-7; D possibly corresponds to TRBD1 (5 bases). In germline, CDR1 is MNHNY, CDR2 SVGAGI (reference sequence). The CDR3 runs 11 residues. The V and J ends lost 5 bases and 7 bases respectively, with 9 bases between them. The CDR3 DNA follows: TGTGCCAGCAGTAATACAGGAGAGCAGTACTTC. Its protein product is CASSNTGEQYF.

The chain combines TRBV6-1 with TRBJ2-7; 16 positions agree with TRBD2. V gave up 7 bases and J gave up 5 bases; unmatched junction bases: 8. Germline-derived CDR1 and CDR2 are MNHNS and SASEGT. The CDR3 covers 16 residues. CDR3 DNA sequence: TGTGCCAGCAATGAGGGACTAGCGGGGGGGCCAAACGAGCAGTACTTC. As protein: CASNEGLAGGPNEQYF.